This is a list of T cell receptor beta chains from one sample in a study of beta chain features in type 1 diabetes. The table came from immunoSEQ multiplex PCR; TCRdb's copy has only in-frame clones and leaves some out. This sample carries 300,000 to 400,000 clones, approximately 8% of them seen once, and the ten largest clones take around 0.44%. The source material was central memory CD4+ T cells from blood. The receptors originated from a woman younger than 30 in good health. Both conserved end residues are trimmed from each CDR3. Fields, in order: V gene, clone size, J gene, CDR3 protein. Part of the rows lack a size; the others show once, few, many or a class for expanded clones.

TRBV7-2	NA	TRBJ2-1	ASSLWTEQF
TRBV5-4	few	TRBJ1-4	ATRGTGEKLF
TRBV5-1	NA	TRBJ2-3	ASSLGVGVGTDTQY
TRBV9	NA	TRBJ2-2	ASSVGPSNAGELF
TRBV7-9	few	TRBJ1-5	ASSLGADKQPQH
TRBV4-3	many	TRBJ2-7	ASSPQPLGEQY
TRBV9	many	TRBJ2-1	ASSPRLAGRNEQF
TRBV19	NA	TRBJ2-2	ASSPGQGNTGELF
TRBV9	NA	TRBJ1-3	ASSVSAGRQSGNTIY
TRBV20-1	few	TRBJ1-1	SASPNTEAF
TRBV9	NA	TRBJ2-5	ASSVAQGRETQY
TRBV23-1	few	TRBJ2-5	ASSQHGDGDSPNPSETQY
TRBV6-1	NA	TRBJ2-3	ASSVGEGRTDTQY
TRBV29-1	few	TRBJ2-7	SVGSSGSLRQY
TRBV5-1	NA	TRBJ1-1	ASSPAAAGAEAF
TRBV7-3	NA	TRBJ2-3	ASKISGSTDTQY
TRBV7-3	few	TRBJ2-1	ASSLPSSGADNEQF
TRBV5-4	few	TRBJ1-4	ASSFSFQPGEKLF
TRBV6-5	few	TRBJ2-1	ASSSPRAGGVDEQF
TRBV6-6	NA	TRBJ2-7	ASSYGEYYEQY
TRBV21-1	few	TRBJ1-5	ASSKETRRSNQPQH
TRBV11-2	NA	TRBJ2-7	ASSGLAGPSYEQY
TRBV28	NA	TRBJ1-5	ASSSLNQPQH
TRBV29-1	NA	TRBJ2-1	SVDSPWARGYNEQF
TRBV9	many	TRBJ2-1	ASSVLTGFGNEQF
TRBV15	NA	TRBJ2-3	ATSRDRGGRARDTQY
TRBV18	few	TRBJ2-1	ASSPGQGEYNEQF
TRBV7-8	few	TRBJ1-2	ASSLNPRAWGFSLPHYGYT
TRBV6-5	NA	TRBJ1-1	ASSYRGETEAF
TRBV7-2	NA	TRBJ2-3	ASRYRGPSTDTQY
TRBV28	many	TRBJ2-1	ASSLGGYEQF
TRBV9	NA	TRBJ2-5	ASSTLAGGGETQY
TRBV7-8	NA	TRBJ2-5	ASSLGQGHQTQY
TRBV7-6	many	TRBJ2-6	ASSTRQGGAGANVLT
TRBV5-4	few	TRBJ2-7	ASSLAAGSTYEQY
TRBV19	NA	TRBJ2-3	ASSQGPGLDTQY
TRBV27	NA	TRBJ2-5	ASSFGADRRETQY
TRBV14	many	TRBJ2-1	ASSLGPGGQRYNEQF
TRBV5-1	few	TRBJ2-7	ASSLAVGGGYEQY
TRBV7-2	NA	TRBJ2-1	ASSLAGTSIYNEQF
TRBV19	few	TRBJ2-5	ASRGQGNLETQY
TRBV7-9	few	TRBJ2-3	ASSSGQGGDTQY
TRBV7-2	NA	TRBJ2-7	ASSLVRLRGLSYEQY
TRBV19	NA	TRBJ1-2	ASNPTGRILYGYT
TRBV7-2	few	TRBJ2-4	ASSLGLAKNIQY